The 2 T cell receptor beta chains below all came from one sample that was sequenced in a study of tumor and adjacent non-tumor tissue in lung cancer. RNA was extracted from bulk tissue without any cell sorting. More than 3 cm separated this lung sample from the edge of the tumor. Three rounds of nested PCR, following a modified ARM-PCR protocol, produced the TCRbeta library. TCRdb called the multiplex PCR reads again in MiXCR, with one record for every CDR3 protein. Of 35,000 to 55,000 distinct CDR3 sequences in the sample, roughly 60% were seen once. Material for sequencing was distant non-tumor lung tissue. The receptors were sampled from a woman aged 40 to 50 with non-small cell lung cancer.

With respect to this clonotype: One end of the junction varies from germline; a read error may be responsible. The chain joins TRBV11-2 to TRBJ1-3, with a tentative D call TRBD1 (5 bases). The CDR3 length is 15 residues. Looked up from germline, CDR1 is SGHAT and CDR2 is FQNNGV. The DNA for the CDR3 is TGTACCAGCAGCTTAACTCGGGGGATGGAAAACACCATACATTTT. Encoded protein: CTSSLTRGMENTIHF.

This clonotype was seen many times. The rearrangement joins TRBV30 to TRBJ2-1; D is unclear. V dropped 2 bases and J dropped 3 bases, with 5 bases sitting between them. Per the germline V gene, CDR1 is GTSNPN and CDR2 is SVGIG (reference sequence). The CDR3 is made up of 12 amino acids. In nucleotides, the CDR3 is TGTGCCTGGAGTCCTGACTACAATGAGCAGTTCTTC. Translated: CAWSPDYNEQFF.